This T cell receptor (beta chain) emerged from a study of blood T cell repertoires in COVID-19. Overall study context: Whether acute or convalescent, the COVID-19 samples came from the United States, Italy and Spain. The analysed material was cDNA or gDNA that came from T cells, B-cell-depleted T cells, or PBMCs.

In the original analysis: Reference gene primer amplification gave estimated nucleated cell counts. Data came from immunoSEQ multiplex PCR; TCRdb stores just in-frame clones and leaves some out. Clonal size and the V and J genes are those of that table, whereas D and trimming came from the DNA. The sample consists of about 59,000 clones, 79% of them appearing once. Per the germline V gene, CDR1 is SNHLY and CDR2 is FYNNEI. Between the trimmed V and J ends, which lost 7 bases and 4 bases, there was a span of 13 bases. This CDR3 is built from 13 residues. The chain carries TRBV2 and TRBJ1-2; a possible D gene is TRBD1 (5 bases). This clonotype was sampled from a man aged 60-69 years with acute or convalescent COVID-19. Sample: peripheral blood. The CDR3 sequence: CASTGGGVYGYTF. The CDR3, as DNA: TGTGCCAGCACTGGGGGGGGTGTCTATGGCTACACCTTC.